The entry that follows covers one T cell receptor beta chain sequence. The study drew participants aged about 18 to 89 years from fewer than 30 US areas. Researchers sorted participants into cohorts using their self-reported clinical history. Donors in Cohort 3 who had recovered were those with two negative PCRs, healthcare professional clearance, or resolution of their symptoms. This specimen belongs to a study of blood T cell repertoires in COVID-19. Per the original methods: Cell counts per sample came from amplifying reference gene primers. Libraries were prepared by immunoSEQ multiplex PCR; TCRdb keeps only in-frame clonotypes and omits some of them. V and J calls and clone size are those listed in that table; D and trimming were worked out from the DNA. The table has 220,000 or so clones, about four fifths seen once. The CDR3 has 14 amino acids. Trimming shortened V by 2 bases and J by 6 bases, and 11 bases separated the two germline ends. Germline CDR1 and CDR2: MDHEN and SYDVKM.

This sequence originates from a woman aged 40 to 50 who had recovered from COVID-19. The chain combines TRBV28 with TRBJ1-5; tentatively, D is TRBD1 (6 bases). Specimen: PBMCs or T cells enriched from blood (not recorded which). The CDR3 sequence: CASSLPQGFQPQHF. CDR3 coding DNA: TGTGCCAGCAGTTTACCACAGGGCTTTCAGCCCCAGCATTTT.